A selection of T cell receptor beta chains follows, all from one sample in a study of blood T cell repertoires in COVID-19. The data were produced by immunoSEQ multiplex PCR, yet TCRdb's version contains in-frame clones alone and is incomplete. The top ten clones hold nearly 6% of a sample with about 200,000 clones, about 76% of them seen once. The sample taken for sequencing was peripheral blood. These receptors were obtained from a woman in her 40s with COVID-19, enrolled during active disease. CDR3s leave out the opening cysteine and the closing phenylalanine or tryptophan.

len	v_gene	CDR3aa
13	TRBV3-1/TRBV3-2	ASSPHGTVGNTIY
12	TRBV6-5	ASNRLGLLDEQY
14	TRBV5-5	ASSLAGGIGIYEQY
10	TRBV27	ASAGQGLGYT
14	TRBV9	ASSSLGTSGTDTQY
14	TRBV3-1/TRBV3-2	ASSPICRANTGELF
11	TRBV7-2	ASSLGVTETQY
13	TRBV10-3	AIRDRSVTGNTIY
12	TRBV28	ASGGLAAEETQY
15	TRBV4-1	ASSRQTLAGGPDTQY
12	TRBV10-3	AITEGDSLMRQF
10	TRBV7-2	ASSYVGGNAF
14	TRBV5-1	ASSLVVASSTDTQY
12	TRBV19	ASSFRQQLEGAF
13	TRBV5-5	ASSLTGTANTEAF
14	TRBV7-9	ASSSTPLDRGEKLF
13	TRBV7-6	ASSLEGQGHSPLH
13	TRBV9	ASSPRQGANTEAF
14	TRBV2	ASSHARAHGNTEAF
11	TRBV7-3	ASSLTLRGEQY
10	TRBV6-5	ASRGAADTQY
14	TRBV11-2	ASSLSRVGAKNIQY
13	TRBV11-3	ASRRGTSVRDEQF
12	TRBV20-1	SASEPPLDYEQY
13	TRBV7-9	ASSQLRSGANVLT
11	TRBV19	ASSKTGGGEAF
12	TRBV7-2	ASSLDRGVGGYT
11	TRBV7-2	ASSFGSDSPLH
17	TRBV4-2	ASSQDMGLLGGTNEKLF
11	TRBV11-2	ASSLGVAGEQF
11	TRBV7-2	ASSQNPNQPQH
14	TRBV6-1	ASSVELGAALYGYT
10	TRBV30	AWSEMSSPQH
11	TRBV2	ASTMTGFFGYT
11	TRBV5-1	ASSLGQGDGYT
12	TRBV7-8	ASSLDRASYEQY
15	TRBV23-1	ASGILTRTSVAGEQY
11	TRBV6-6	ASEAVQNTEAF
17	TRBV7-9	ASSSNPLRGMRTKNIQY
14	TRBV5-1	ASSLEASGEQETQY
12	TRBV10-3	AISERGRGYGYT
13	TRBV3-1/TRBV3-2	ASSQGQADGSPLH
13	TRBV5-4	ASSLGGTSTDTQY
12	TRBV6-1	ASSDGQGNTEAF
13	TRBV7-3	ASSPRTGGRNEQF
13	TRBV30	AWTLTSVSYNEQF
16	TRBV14	ASSQGERGGPYTDTQY
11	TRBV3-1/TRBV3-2	ASSQETGNTIY